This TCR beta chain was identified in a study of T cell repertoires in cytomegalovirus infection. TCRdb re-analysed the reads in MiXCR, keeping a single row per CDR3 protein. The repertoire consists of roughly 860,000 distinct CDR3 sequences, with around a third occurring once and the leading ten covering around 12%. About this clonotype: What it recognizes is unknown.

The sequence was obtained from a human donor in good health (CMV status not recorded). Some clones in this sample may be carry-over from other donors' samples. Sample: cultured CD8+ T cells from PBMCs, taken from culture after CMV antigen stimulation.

The DNA of the CDR3 is TGCGCCAGCAGCTACTTCGCCTGGGGCAATCAGCCCCAGCATTTT. Its protein product is CASSYFAWGNQPQHF. J is TRBJ1-5 and V is TRBV4-1, with no clear D. V lost 5 bases and J 2 bases, leaving 13 bases between the germline ends. Germline loops: CDR1 MGHRA, CDR2 YSYEKL. The CDR3 spans 15 residues.